The next 8 T cell receptor beta chains were all read from a single sample in a study of control samples from healthy donors and cancer patients. This table comes from immunoSEQ multiplex PCR, and its TCRdb copy is limited to in-frame clones, with some not included. The sample lists 100,000 to 150,000 clones, about 93% seen once, with more than 2% in the top ten. The specimen was blood. The receptors shown here come from a man aged 18 to 30 in good health.

The rearrangement uses TRBV3-1 (or the pseudogene TRBV3-2) and TRBJ1-6; D is uncertain. This CDR3 is 15 amino acids long. Trimming shortened V by 3 bases and J by 0 bases, and 6 bases separated the two germline ends. Germline assignment: CDR1 LGHDT and CDR2 YNNKEL (reference sequence). CDR3 sequence (DNA): TGTGCCAGCAGCCAGCGGACCTCCTATAATTCACCCCTCCACTTT. As protein: CASSQRTSYNSPLHF.

The V call is TRBV28, the J call TRBJ2-2; D may be TRBD1 (6 bases). CDR1 MDHEN and CDR2 SYDVKM come from the germline V gene. The V end was cut by 2 bases, the J end by 1 base, with 8 bases between. CDR3 length equals 15 residues. CDR3 DNA: TGTGCCAGCAGTTTAACACAGGGGAACACCGGGGAGCTGTTTTTT. Amino acid sequence: CASSLTQGNTGELFF.

The chain recombines TRBV7-9 with TRBJ2-5, with unresolved D. The CDR3 totals 10 residues. V lost 5 bases and J 5 bases, leaving 3 bases between the germline ends. The germline V gene encodes CDR1 SEHNR and CDR2 FQNEAQ (reference sequence). The CDR3 DNA sequence: TGTGCCAGCAGCGGGGAGACCCAGTACTTC. Residues: CASSGETQYF.

This chain links TRBV4-3 with TRBJ1-1; D unresolved. The CDR3 has 15 amino acids. The ends were cut back, 0 bases at V and 1 base at J, with 9 bases in the middle. Germline CDR1 is LGHNA and CDR2 is YSLEER. Here the CDR3 reads CASSQDREGNTEAFF. In nucleotides, the CDR3 is TGCGCCAGCAGCCAAGATAGAGAGGGGAACACTGAAGCTTTCTTT.

This clone was counted a single time. This chain uses TRBV9 with TRBJ2-1, with 9 bases identical to TRBD1. V shed 1 base, J shed 7 bases, and the junction held 6 bases outside the gene matches. This CDR3 is built from 15 residues. Germline CDR1 reads SGDLS; CDR2 reads YYNGEE. CDR3 in amino acids: CASSVRTGGWNEQFF. The CDR3 bases are TGTGCCAGCAGCGTAAGAACAGGGGGCTGGAATGAGCAGTTCTTC.

CDR3 region: CASSPQEGGETQYF. For the CDR3, the DNA is TGTGCCAGCTCACCACAAGAGGGGGGAGAGACCCAGTACTTC. V gene TRBV18 combines with J gene TRBJ2-5; tentatively, D is TRBD1 or TRBD2 (6 bases each). Germline V gene data show CDR1 as KGHSH and CDR2 as LQKENI. This CDR3 is built from 14 residues. V shed 1 base and J shed 4 bases, with 10 bases lying between them.

The chain recombines TRBV2 with TRBJ2-5, with 8 nucleotides matching TRBD2. CDR3 size: 17 residues. The ends lost 3 bases at V and 2 bases at J; junction bases unmatched: 11. The V gene's germline CDR1 is SNHLY and CDR2 FYNNEI. CDR3 in amino acids: CASSETSASPGQETQYF. In nucleotides, the CDR3 is TGTGCCAGCAGTGAGACTAGCGCCAGCCCAGGTCAAGAGACCCAGTACTTC.

DNA of the CDR3: TGCGCCAGCAGCTTGGATACGACCAGCTATGGCTACACCTTC. Residues: CASSLDTTSYGYTF. V is TRBV5-1 and J is TRBJ1-2, with D unresolved. CDR1 is SGHRS and CDR2 is YFSETQ in the germline V gene. This CDR3 is built from 14 residues. The V end was cut by 0 bases, the J end by 4 bases, with 10 bases between.